A single sample is the source of the 13 T cell receptor beta chains below, sequenced in a study of CD8 T cells in Susac syndrome. Random-hexamer reverse transcription was applied to about 0.45 to 1 ug RNA. TCRdb recomputed calls from the immunoSEQ multiplex PCR reads with MiXCR, one row per CDR3 protein. The table includes under 150,000 distinct CDR3 sequences, approximately 96% detected once. The sample taken for sequencing was CD4+ T cells from PBMCs. The receptors were sampled from a human donor with Susac syndrome.

The V call is TRBV5-1, the J call TRBJ2-5; D tentatively reads TRBD1 or TRBD2 (5 bases each). V shed 6 bases and J shed 5 bases, with 17 bases lying between them. The CDR3 runs to 14 residues. Germline CDR1 SGHRS, CDR2 YFSETQ. The chain's CDR3 is CASTSTGSGETQYF. The CDR3 bases are TGCGCCAGCACCTCAACAGGATCGGGGGAGACCCAGTACTTC.

V is TRBV3-1 and J is TRBJ2-7; 7 positions match TRBD1. The V segment lost 0 bases and the J segment 4 bases; nucleotides outside the gene matches: 6. CDR3 length equals 15 residues. Germline V CDR1 and CDR2: LGHDT, YNNKEL (reference sequence). CDR3 bases: TGTGCCAGCAGCCAAGACGGCAGGGGGTTTTACGAGCAGTACTTC. It is translated as CASSQDGRGFYEQYF.

This chain uses TRBV4-1 with TRBJ2-2; 9 bases agree with TRBD1. V lost 6 bases and J lost 1; bases outside the gene matches: 3. The CDR3 runs 15 residues. The germline gives CDR1 MGHRA, CDR2 YSYEKL. CDR3 DNA: TGCGCCAGCAGACAGACAGGGGGGAACACCGGGGAGCTGTTTTTT. It codes for CASRQTGGNTGELFF.

The chain links TRBV7-8 to TRBJ1-6; D is ambiguous. Germline CDR1 SGHVS, CDR2 FQNEAQ. V shed 5 bases and J shed 8 bases, with 19 bases lying between them. The CDR3 loop spans 16 amino acids. Written as DNA, the CDR3 is TGTGCCAGCAGCGCCCGAAGGACTCCCTTCGATTCACCCCTCCACTTT. As protein: CASSARRTPFDSPLHF.

V usage is TRBV29-1 and J usage is TRBJ2-7, with 10 bases that match TRBD2. With 5 bases clipped from V and 2 bases from J, the junction kept 9 bases outside the gene matches. Looked up from germline, CDR1 is SQVTM and CDR2 is ANQGSEA. CDR3 length equals 15 residues. CDR3 nucleotides: TGCAGCGTTACGTTATCCCTAGCGGGAGCCTACGAGCAGTACTTC. Translating it yields CSVTLSLAGAYEQYF.

The chain recombines TRBV5-1 with TRBJ1-2; 7 bases align to TRBD1. V trimming: 4 bases; J trimming: 5 bases; junction bases outside the gene matches: 8. The CDR3 extends over 14 amino acids. Germline CDR1 SGHRS, CDR2 YFSETQ. CDR3 region: CASSHQGTAYGYTF. Here the CDR3 DNA reads TGCGCCAGCAGCCACCAGGGGACAGCGTATGGCTACACCTTC.

This chain connects TRBV28 to TRBJ2-5, with TRBD1 matching 9 bases. Germline V gives CDR1 MDHEN, CDR2 SYDVKM. The junction had 15 bases not matched to a gene; V was cut back by 6 bases and J by 7 bases. This CDR3 is built from 16 residues. The CDR3 nucleotides read TGTGCCAGCAGATATCCGGGACAGGGTTCGGGTTCGACCCAGTACTTC. Translation gives CASRYPGQGSGSTQYF.

The chain carries TRBV24-1 and TRBJ2-2; D remains ambiguous. This CDR3 is 13 amino acids long. Germline CDR1 and CDR2: KGHDR and SFDVKD. Between the trimmed V and J ends, which lost 5 bases and 1 base, there was a span of 4 bases. Here the CDR3 reads CATSGENTGELFF. CDR3 in DNA: TGTGCCACCAGTGGGGAGAACACCGGGGAGCTGTTTTTT.

This chain joins TRBV15 and TRBJ2-5; D is perhaps TRBD1 or TRBD2 (6 bases each). V lost 4 bases to trimming and J lost 4 bases, with 13 bases between them. CDR3 size: 14 residues. Germline V gene lookup returns CDR1 LNHNV and CDR2 YYDKDF (reference sequence). DNA for the CDR3: TGTGCCACCAGCACCCTCAGGGGAGGAGAGACCCAGTACTTC. Its translation: CATSTLRGGETQYF.

The J gene is TRBJ2-5, the V gene TRBV7-9; TRBD2 is a possible D gene (6 bases). Trimming pared 5 bases from V and 2 bases from J, leaving 15 bases between. Germline V gene lookup returns CDR1 SEHNR and CDR2 FQNEAQ (reference sequence). The CDR3 has 15 amino acids. The CDR3 region has the DNA TGTGCCAGCAGCCCCACCCTGCGGGGACAAGAGACCCAGTACTTC. Translated: CASSPTLRGQETQYF.

The rearrangement uses TRBV20-1 and TRBJ1-4, with D maybe TRBD1 (5 bases). Trimming stripped 6 bases from V and 0 bases from J, with 14 bases between. The germline gives CDR1 DFQATT, CDR2 SNEGSKA (reference sequence). The CDR3 contains 15 residues. The CDR3 sequence is CSARVWTPTNEKLFF. CDR3 nucleotide sequence: TGCAGTGCCAGGGTTTGGACCCCAACTAATGAAAAACTGTTTTTT.

The genes are TRBV20-1 and TRBJ1-1, with unresolved D. The length of the CDR3 is 11 residues. Germline CDR1 and CDR2: DFQATT and SNEGSKA (reference sequence). The V end lost 4 bases, the J end lost 5 bases, and 8 bases lay between the germline ends. DNA of the CDR3: TGCAGTGCTATAGCCGAGACTGAAGCTTTCTTT. This sequence encodes CSAIAETEAFF.

The gene calls are TRBV28 and TRBJ1-2, with D hard to call. The CDR3 totals 12 residues. Germline lookup yields CDR1 MDHEN and CDR2 SYDVKM. Trimming cost V 6 bases and J 0 bases, with 5 bases left between them. CDR3 sequence: CASRVTNYGYTF. The CDR3 DNA is TGTGCCAGCAGAGTCACTAACTATGGCTACACCTTC.